This T cell receptor beta chain is drawn from a study of blood T cell repertoires in COVID-19. CDR1 is SGDLS, CDR2 YYNGEE, per germline. The CDR3 spans 14 residues. Trimming removed 4 bases from V and 2 bases from J; junction bases left unmatched: 5. As processed by the authors: Nucleated cell number was recorded as an estimate derived from reference gene primer amplification. The data were produced by immunoSEQ multiplex PCR, yet TCRdb's version contains in-frame clones alone and is incomplete. V and J calls and clone size come straight from that table; D and trimming were deduced from the DNA. The sample consists of 250,000 to 350,000 clones, more than 80% of them appearing once.

The sequenced sample consisted of peripheral blood. This clonotype originated in a woman younger than 45 with active or convalescent COVID-19. The rearrangement joins TRBV9 to TRBJ2-5, with 7 bases lining up with TRBD2. The chain's CDR3 is CASSPRLAQETQYF. In DNA form, the CDR3 reads TGTGCCAGCAGCCCTCGACTAGCTCAAGAGACCCAGTACTTC.